The table lists the clone carrying this T cell receptor beta chain with many counts. From about 400 ng of RNA, a library with molecular barcoded alpha/delta and beta/gamma adaptors was made. One entry per CDR3 protein results from TCRdb running MiXCR on the reads. The sample lists some 80,000 distinct CDR3 sequences; over 9% were seen once. CDR3 size: 12 residues. CDR1 is SNHLY, CDR2 FYNNEI, per germline. These data are taken from a study of read filtering for tumor transcriptome and immune sequencing. The chain couples TRBV2 to TRBJ2-7; 7 bases line up with TRBD2. This TCR was sampled from a donor at least 40 years old with multiple myeloma. The sample comprised a population of CD138-negative cells sorted from bone marrow. The chain's CDR3 is CAGRGDTYEQYF. The CDR3 bases are TGTGCGGGGAGGGGTGACACCTACGAGCAGTACTTC.